A single sample is the source of the 16 T cell receptor beta chains below, sequenced in a study of shared clonotypes between healthy human individuals. The table came from immunoSEQ multiplex PCR; TCRdb's copy has only in-frame clones and leaves some out. The sample consists of roughly 2 million clones, approximately 96% of them appearing once. Material: naive CD4+ T cells sorted from blood. Subset given: CD45RA+ positively selected. The receptors shown here come from a man aged 18 to 30 in good health.

The gene calls are TRBV19 and TRBJ1-6; D is unresolved. There are 14 residues in the CDR3. The V and J ends lost 3 bases and 1 base respectively, with 4 bases between them. Germline CDR1 is LNHDA and CDR2 is SQIVND (reference sequence). The CDR3 bases are TGTGCCAGTAGTATTTTGTCCTATAATTCACCCCTCCACTTT. Translated: CASSILSYNSPLHF.

This sequence joins TRBV5-6 and TRBJ2-2, with D perhaps matching TRBD1 (5 bases). V lost 1 base and J 6 bases, leaving 7 bases between the germline ends. The CDR3 totals 13 residues. Germline loops: CDR1 SGHDT, CDR2 YYEEEE. CDR3 bases: TGTGCCAGCAGCTTGCAGGGCGCCGGGGAGCTGTTTTTT. Amino acid sequence: CASSLQGAGELFF. The full variable domain, rest sourced from reference TRBV5-6 and TRBJ2-2, is DAGVTQSPTHLIKTRGQQVTLRCSPKSGHDTVSWYQQALGQGPQFIFQYYEEEERQRGNFPDRFSGHQFPNYSSELNVNALLLGDSALYLCASSLQGAGELFFGEGSRLTVL.

The rearrangement joins TRBV27 to TRBJ2-5; TRBD2 aligns across 11 bases. V shed 6 bases and J 5 bases; nucleotides not matched to a gene: 5. CDR1 is MNHEY, CDR2 SMNVEV, per germline (reference sequence). This CDR3 spans 14 amino acids. CDR3 sequence (DNA): TGTGCCAGCAGACTAGCGGGGGCAGGGGAGACCCAGTACTTC. Amino acid sequence: CASRLAGAGETQYF.

Turning to this clone: Other DNA sequences from this sample encode an identical CDR3 as well. The chain recombines TRBV6-5 with TRBJ2-7, with 8 nucleotides matching TRBD2. The CDR3 sequence is 12 residues long. V was clipped by 6 bases and J by 7 bases; unmatched bases: 5. Germline V gives CDR1 MNHEY, CDR2 SVGAGI. CDR3 loop: CASSRGGREQYF. CDR3 coding DNA: TGTGCCAGCAGCCGGGGGGGTAGGGAGCAGTACTTC.

The chain recombines TRBV11-1 with TRBJ1-2; D possibly corresponds to TRBD1 (6 bases). Germline CDR1 is SGHAT and CDR2 is FQDESV (reference sequence). V lost 0 bases to trimming and J lost 2 bases, with 10 bases between them. The CDR3 totals 15 residues. CDR3 sequence (DNA): TGTGCCAGCAGCTTAGCTCTTGGGACAAACTATGGCTACACCTTC. As protein: CASSLALGTNYGYTF.

The chain couples TRBV7-2 to TRBJ1-2; the D is unclear. Germline V gene lookup returns CDR1 SGHTA and CDR2 FQGNSA. Between the trimmed V and J ends, which lost 2 bases and 7 bases, there was a span of 8 bases. This CDR3 contains 12 residues. This CDR3 is CASSLRAGGYTF. In nucleotides, the CDR3 is TGTGCCAGCAGCTTAAGGGCGGGTGGCTACACCTTC.

With respect to this clone: The junction and the germline gene differ at one end; a read error may be behind it. The chain employs TRBV10-2 and TRBJ2-7; weak D call: TRBD2 (7 bases). This CDR3 spans 12 amino acids. The germline V gene encodes CDR1 WSHSY and CDR2 SAAADI. The CDR3 spells CASSENGGQGNF. The DNA of the CDR3 is TGCGCCAGCAGTGAGAACGGGGGGCAGGGCAACTTC.

V and J are TRBV30 and TRBJ1-4, with TRBD1 matching 9 bases. The CDR3 is made up of 15 amino acids. Germline-derived CDR1 and CDR2 are GTSNPN and SVGIG (reference sequence). V shed 1 base and J 8 bases; nucleotides not matched to a gene: 8. This chain's CDR3 is CAWSAIQGAREKLFF. CDR3 coding DNA: TGTGCCTGGAGTGCGATACAGGGGGCAAGGGAAAAACTGTTTTTT.

As for this clone: The sample has other DNA sequences that encode this CDR3 too. The chain employs TRBV19 and TRBJ2-5; D may be TRBD1 (6 bases). The CDR3 consists of 13 residues. V lost 5 bases to trimming and J lost 2 bases, with 9 bases between them. Germline loops: CDR1 LNHDA, CDR2 SQIVND (reference sequence). The CDR3 region is CASSRRGQETQYF. DNA for the CDR3: TGTGCCAGTAGTCGCAGGGGACAAGAGACCCAGTACTTC.

Details on this clone: The same CDR3 can be traced to other DNA sequences in this sample. The gene calls are TRBV5-1 and TRBJ2-3; D remains unclear. This CDR3 region has 12 residues. Germline V lookup: CDR1 SGHRS, CDR2 YFSETQ. Trimming took off 4 bases at V and 5 bases at J, with 8 bases between the two ends. The CDR3 here is CASSPPGDTQYF. Here the CDR3 DNA reads TGCGCCAGCAGCCCGCCGGGAGATACGCAGTATTTT.

The CDR3 bases are TGTGCCAGCAGCTCCAGTGCCTACGAGCAGTACTTC. It codes for CASSSSAYEQYF. This chain links TRBV7-9 with TRBJ2-7; D not resolved. Germline CDR1 SEHNR, CDR2 FQNEAQ (reference sequence). V lost 4 bases and J 2 bases, leaving 6 bases between the germline ends. The CDR3 has 12 residues.

The V and J genes are TRBV9 and TRBJ2-6; the match to TRBD2 covers 8 bases. The germline V gene has CDR1 SGDLS and CDR2 YYNGEE. With 3 bases clipped from V and 3 bases from J, the junction kept 8 bases outside the gene matches. This CDR3 is built from 17 residues. The CDR3 DNA follows: TGTGCCAGCAGCGATCCAGCGGGAGAAGGTGGGGCCAACGTCCTGACTTTC. It specifies CASSDPAGEGGANVLTF.

As regards this clone: This specimen includes other DNA sequences encoding the same CDR3. This chain links TRBV25-1 with TRBJ2-1; 7 nucleotides line up with TRBD1. This CDR3 spans 13 amino acids. Germline-derived CDR1 and CDR2 are MGHDK and SYGVNS. The J segment lost 6 bases and the V segment lost 1 base, leaving 0 bases of the junction unmatched. The CDR3 bases are TGTGCCAGCAGTGAATCAGGGGGCAATGAGCAGTTCTTC. Amino acids: CASSESGGNEQFF.

The rearrangement links TRBV10-3 to TRBJ1-2; no clear D. The CDR3 covers 13 residues. V shed 8 bases and J shed 3 bases, with 13 bases lying between them. From germline, CDR1 is ENHRY and CDR2 SYGVKD. The DNA for the CDR3 is TGTGCCATCGCCATAAGGGTCGACTATGGCTACACCTTC. This sequence encodes CAIAIRVDYGYTF.

The chain employs TRBV10-3 and TRBJ2-5, with D maybe TRBD1 (6 bases). CDR3 size: 15 residues. With 0 bases removed from V and 1 base from J, the gap between germline ends came to 9 bases. Germline V lookup: CDR1 ENHRY, CDR2 SYGVKD. In DNA, the CDR3 is TGTGCCATCAGTGAGTCGGGACAACTCCAAGAGACCCAGTACTTC. Protein sequence: CAISESGQLQETQYF.

The chain uses TRBV30 and TRBJ2-4; D possibly uses TRBD1 or TRBD2 (5 bases each). Germline V gene data show CDR1 as GTSNPN and CDR2 as SVGIG (reference sequence). The ends were cut back, 5 bases at V and 9 bases at J, with 17 bases in the middle. This CDR3 is built from 13 residues. CDR3 residues: CAWALGEKGIQYF. The CDR3 region has the DNA TGTGCCTGGGCCCTAGGGGAGAAGGGCATTCAGTACTTC.